By share, the clone carrying this T cell receptor (beta chain) counts as medium-sized. Antigen unknown. Roughly three months, about 14 weeks, into antiretroviral therapy, follow-up blood was collected. No cell fractionation was done, so the repertoire covers all unsorted peripheral blood T cells. This sample is part of a study of HIV-infected patients and healthy controls. Study results and limitations: HIV+ repertoires were severely depleted of MAIT alpha-chain CDR3s, unlike healthy controls.

cDNA was made from about 480 ng RNA using alpha and beta constant primers. Alpha and beta chain libraries were made separately by chain-specific third strand synthesis with multiplexing indices. TCRdb re-called the 5' RACE reads through MiXCR, storing one row per CDR3 protein. The data contain 6,000 to 7,000 distinct CDR3 sequences, under 8% of them singletons. V shed 6 bases and J 4 bases; nucleotides not matched to a gene: 5. This CDR3 has 13 amino acids. CDR1 and CDR2 from the germline V gene are DFQATT and SNEGSKA (reference sequence). The chain recombines TRBV20-1 with TRBJ2-7; 11 bases match TRBD1. The sequence came from an adult with HIV infection. The sample in question was blood, obtained during antiretroviral therapy. CDR3 residues: CSAPGQGVYEQYF. CDR3 bases: TGCAGTGCCCCGGGACAGGGGGTTTACGAGCAGTACTTC.